These 4 T cell receptor beta chains share one sample of origin, sequenced in a study of blood T cell repertoires in COVID-19. Produced via immunoSEQ multiplex PCR; TCRdb's table is partial and in-frame only. The sample includes fewer than 300,000 clones, less than 85% of them seen just once. Input material: peripheral blood. The source is a human donor with COVID-19, enrolled during active disease. The donor label of this sample is uncertain.

The CDR3 coding sequence is TGTGCCAGCAGGCGGTTAGCTTCGAACACCGGGGAGCTGTTTTTT. Its protein is CASRRLASNTGELFF. The rearrangement links TRBV5-8 to TRBJ2-2; no clear D. CDR3 size: 15 residues. The V and J ends lost 5 bases and 0 bases respectively, with 11 bases between them. CDR1 SGHTS and CDR2 YDEGEE come from the germline V gene.

This clone appeared once. The V gene is TRBV5-1, the J gene TRBJ1-1; D possibly corresponds to TRBD1 (6 bases). CDR3 length: 16 residues. In germline, CDR1 is SGHRS, CDR2 YFSETQ. V was cut by 0 bases and J by 4 bases, with 16 bases left in between. CDR3 bases: TGCGCCAGCAGCTTGGCCTCGGGACACGAGAGCACTGAAGCTTTCTTT. Its protein is CASSLASGHESTEAFF.

The chain couples TRBV5-1 to TRBJ2-1; 8 bases are a match to TRBD2. Trimming cost V 4 bases and J 7 bases; bases outside gene matches: 10. The V gene's germline CDR1 is SGHRS and CDR2 YFSETQ. CDR3 length: 15 residues. The CDR3 protein is CASSIREGGGNEQFF. DNA of the CDR3: TGCGCCAGCAGCATCCGGGAGGGCGGGGGGAATGAGCAGTTCTTC.

The chain couples TRBV6-1 to TRBJ2-7, with D possibly TRBD1 on 5 matching bases. The CDR3 runs to 14 residues. Deletions cut 3 bases from V and 0 bases from J, with 9 bases between. Germline V lookup: CDR1 MNHNS, CDR2 SASEGT. The CDR3 is CASSDQGPSYEQYF. CDR3 DNA: TGTGCCAGCAGTGACCAGGGTCCCTCCTACGAGCAGTACTTC.